The 22 T cell receptor beta chains in this list originate from one sample, sequenced in a study of persistence of HIV-infected CD4 T cells. Sequencing used immunoSEQ version 4 in survey mode. Only in-frame clones appear in the TCRdb table, and some are missing; sequencing was by immunoSEQ multiplex PCR. The repertoire consists of about 51,000 clones, with 70% to 90% occurring once and the leading ten covering over 3%. Anti-CD3/anti-CD28 beads served as a nonspecific positive control stimulus. Responding CD4+ T cells were sorted by upregulation of both CD40 ligand and CD69. No antigens are known for them. The sample in question was CD4+ T cells sorted from PBMCs after roughly 19-hour stimulation, obtained from a patient who received antiretroviral therapy. Every receptor here comes from an adult woman with HIV who was CMV-seropositive.

In DNA form, the CDR3 reads TGTGCCAGTTGGGCAGGGGGGAACTATGGCTACACCTTC. It yields the protein CASWAGGNYGYTF. V usage is TRBV19 and J usage is TRBJ1-2; 7 positions agree with TRBD1. CDR1 and CDR2 from the germline V gene are LNHDA and SQIVND (reference sequence). After removal of 8 bases from V and 2 bases from J, the junction contained 5 bases not matched to a gene. This CDR3 region has 13 residues. The full variable domain, with the rest looked up from reference TRBV19 and TRBJ1-2, is DGGITQSPKYLFRKEGQNVTLSCEQNLNHDAMYWYRQDPGQGLRLIYYSQIVNDFQKGDIAEGYSVSREKKESFPLTVTSAQKNPTAFYLCASWAGGNYGYTFGSGTRLTVV.

The V call is TRBV7-6, the J call TRBJ1-6; D might be TRBD1 (6 bases). The germline V gene encodes CDR1 SGHVS and CDR2 FNYEAQ. V was shortened by 5 bases and J by 10 bases, with 21 bases between the two germline ends. The CDR3 is 16 residues long. In DNA, the CDR3 is TGTGCCAGCAGCCTACCCCTCCCGACAGGCAGATCACCCCTCCACTTT. This encodes CASSLPLPTGRSPLHF.

The V and J genes are TRBV6-6 and TRBJ2-7, with 7 positions matching TRBD2. CDR3 length: 15 amino acids. Germline CDR1 reads MNHNY; CDR2 reads SVGAGI (reference sequence). V was pared by 8 bases and J by 3 bases, with 13 bases of the junction left unmatched. The CDR3 sequence: CASLFRTGGYYEQYF. The CDR3 DNA is TGTGCCAGCCTCTTCCGTACGGGGGGTTACTACGAGCAGTACTTC.

The CDR3 coding sequence is TGTGCCAGCAGTGAATATACGGGTTACTCTGGAAACACCATATATTTT. Residues: CASSEYTGYSGNTIYF. V is TRBV25-1 and J is TRBJ1-3; D gene unclear. This CDR3 region has 16 residues. V was cut by 0 bases and J by 0 bases, with 9 bases left in between. Looked up from germline, CDR1 is MGHDK and CDR2 is SYGVNS.

The V and J genes are TRBV19 and TRBJ1-1, with D hard to call. Trimming stripped 7 bases from V and 0 bases from J, with 15 bases between. The CDR3 sequence is 15 residues long. The germline CDR1 and CDR2 sequences are LNHDA and SQIVND (reference sequence). CDR3 region: CASNPKRTLNTEAFF. The CDR3 bases are TGTGCCAGTAATCCCAAGCGGACGTTGAACACTGAAGCTTTCTTT.

Written as DNA, the CDR3 is TGCGCCAGCAGCTCCGCAGGGCACGGGAACTATGGCTACACCTTC. Protein: CASSSAGHGNYGYTF. The chain uses TRBV5-1 and TRBJ1-2; the D gene is possibly TRBD1 (5 bases). The germline V and J ends were trimmed by 3 bases and 2 bases, with 14 bases remaining between them. This CDR3 is built from 15 residues. The V gene's germline CDR1 is SGHRS and CDR2 YFSETQ.

The V call is TRBV28, the J call TRBJ2-1, with 12 positions matching TRBD2. V was clipped by 3 bases and J by 6 bases; unmatched bases: 3. The CDR3 sequence is 15 residues long. Germline-derived CDR1 and CDR2 are MDHEN and SYDVKM. The CDR3 is CASSLLTSGSNEQFF. The DNA for the CDR3 is TGTGCCAGCAGTTTGTTGACTAGCGGGAGCAATGAGCAGTTCTTC. Filled out from reference TRBV28 and TRBJ2-1, the complete variable domain reads DVKVTQSSRYLVKRTGEKVFLECVQDMDHENMFWYRQDPGLGLRLIYFSYDVKMKEKGDIPEGYSVSREKKERFSLILESASTNQTSMYLCASSLLTSGSNEQFFGPGTRLTVL.

This chain joins TRBV19 and TRBJ2-2; D might be TRBD1 (7 bases). This CDR3 is built from 16 residues. The germline V and J ends were trimmed by 7 bases and 3 bases, with 18 bases remaining between them. Germline loops: CDR1 LNHDA, CDR2 SQIVND (reference sequence). The CDR3 region has the DNA TGTGCCAGTACCCCCCAGGGGGAGGCGGACACCGGGGAGCTGTTTTTT. Protein product: CASTPQGEADTGELFF.

This clone was detected once. V usage is TRBV15 and J usage is TRBJ2-1, with 7 positions matching TRBD1. The V segment lost 4 bases and the J segment 5 bases; nucleotides outside the gene matches: 8. The CDR3 has 15 amino acids. The germline V gene encodes CDR1 LNHNV and CDR2 YYDKDF (reference sequence). Here the CDR3 reads CATSKPGQKNNEQFF. The CDR3 bases are TGTGCCACCAGCAAGCCGGGACAGAAAAACAATGAGCAGTTCTTC.

This clone was seen once. The V gene is TRBV28, the J gene TRBJ1-5; TRBD1 matches 7 bases. The CDR3 contains 17 residues. The V gene end was trimmed by 2 bases and the J gene end by 0 bases; junction bases not matched to a gene: 7. Germline-derived CDR1 and CDR2 are MDHEN and SYDVKM. CDR3 DNA: TGTGCCAGCAGTTTACCCCGACAGGGATATAGCAATCAGCCCCAGCATTTT. Translated, it gives CASSLPRQGYSNQPQHF.

This clone was seen only once. The chain recombines TRBV29-1 with TRBJ2-5, with unresolved D. V lost 6 bases and J lost 0, with 11 bases in between. CDR1 is SQVTM and CDR2 is ANQGSEA in the germline V gene. This CDR3 spans 13 amino acids. The CDR3 DNA follows: TGCAGCGTGAGTACTCAGTACCAAGAGACCCAGTACTTC. It yields the protein CSVSTQYQETQYF. Full variable domain (missing parts from reference TRBV29-1 and TRBJ2-5): SAVISQKPSRDICQRGTSLTIQCQVDSQVTMMFWYRQQPGQSLTLIATANQGSEATYESGFVIDKFPISRPNLTFSTLTVSNMSPEDSSIYLCSVSTQYQETQYFGPGTRLLVL.

The J gene is TRBJ1-2, the V gene TRBV19, with D possibly matching TRBD1 (6 bases). The CDR3 is 15 amino acids. The germline V and J ends were trimmed by 2 bases and 5 bases, with 15 bases remaining between them. Germline CDR1 LNHDA, CDR2 SQIVND (reference sequence). CDR3 in DNA: TGTGCCAGTAGTATATCAGGGGTAGGTCCGTATGGCTACACCTTC. Translation: CASSISGVGPYGYTF.

This clone showed up just a few times. The chain uses TRBV19 and TRBJ2-3; D assignment may be TRBD1 or TRBD2 (5 bases each). In germline, CDR1 is LNHDA, CDR2 SQIVND (reference sequence). The CDR3 runs 14 residues. The V end was cut by 7 bases, the J end by 3 bases, with 14 bases between. The CDR3 sequence is CASTRGAGTDTQYF. In nucleotides, the CDR3 is TGTGCCAGTACCCGAGGGGCTGGGACAGATACGCAGTATTTT.

The chain employs TRBV2 and TRBJ1-3; D is perhaps TRBD1 (6 bases). Germline V gene lookup returns CDR1 SNHLY and CDR2 FYNNEI. This CDR3 region has 15 residues. Between the trimmed V and J ends, which lost 4 bases and 3 bases, there was a span of 13 bases. The CDR3 DNA reads as TGTGCCAGCAGTGTAGGGCAGGGGATTGGAAACACCATATATTTT. Residues: CASSVGQGIGNTIYF.

The chain links TRBV19 to TRBJ1-1, with D tentatively TRBD1 (6 bases). The V end lost 0 bases, the J end lost 2 bases, and 19 bases lay between the germline ends. Germline V gene data show CDR1 as LNHDA and CDR2 as SQIVND (reference sequence). The CDR3 totals 18 residues. This CDR3 reads CASSIDFLNTGQNTEAFF. CDR3 in DNA: TGTGCCAGTAGTATAGATTTCCTGAATACAGGGCAAAACACTGAAGCTTTCTTT.

The CDR3 nucleotides are TGTGCCAGCAGCCAAGATGCGGGGGCGCAGAATCAGCCCCAGCATTTT. Encoded protein: CASSQDAGAQNQPQHF. The chain carries TRBV3-1 (or the pseudogene TRBV3-2) and TRBJ1-5; D is perhaps TRBD1 (6 bases). Trimming removed 0 bases from V and 4 bases from J, with 13 bases in between. The CDR3 loop spans 16 amino acids. Germline lookup yields CDR1 LGHDT and CDR2 YNNKEL (reference sequence).

The chain links TRBV6-4 to TRBJ1-5; 8 bases map to TRBD1. Germline values: CDR1 MRHNA, CDR2 SNTAGT. With V trimmed by 5 bases and J by 6 bases, 6 bases remained unmatched. The CDR3 consists of 14 residues. CDR3 in DNA: TGTGCCAGCAGTCCCTCAGGGGGCAGTCAGCCCCAGCATTTT. It specifies CASSPSGGSQPQHF.

This chain connects TRBV4-1 to TRBJ2-5; 8 nucleotides line up with TRBD1. This CDR3 spans 14 amino acids. V was clipped by 4 bases and J by 1 base; unmatched bases: 2. CDR1 MGHRA and CDR2 YSYEKL come from the germline V gene. CDR3 sequence (DNA): TGCGCCAGCAGCCGGACAGGGCCCCAAGAGACCCAGTACTTC. It is translated as CASSRTGPQETQYF.

This clone was counted once. The J gene is TRBJ1-4, the V gene TRBV7-2; 8 bases align to TRBD1. V lost 4 bases to trimming and J lost 8 bases; unmatched junction nucleotides: 15. CDR3 length: 17 residues. Germline V gives CDR1 SGHTA, CDR2 FQGNSA. The CDR3 DNA follows: TGTGCCAGCAGCTCCTTCGGACAGGGTGGTCAGACCGAAAAACTGTTTTTT. Translation gives CASSSFGQGGQTEKLFF.

The rearrangement links TRBV5-6 to TRBJ1-4, with 9 bases matching TRBD1. The ends lost 4 bases at V and 6 bases at J; junction bases unmatched: 7. Germline V CDR1 and CDR2: SGHDT, YYEEEE. The length of the CDR3 is 15 residues. CDR3 sequence: CASSQTTGGYEKLFF. The CDR3 DNA sequence: TGTGCCAGCAGCCAGACGACAGGGGGATATGAAAAACTGTTTTTT.

The chain couples TRBV4-1 to TRBJ1-6; D is unclear. This CDR3 has 16 residues. V lost 0 bases and J 7 bases, leaving 13 bases between the germline ends. Germline assignment: CDR1 MGHRA and CDR2 YSYEKL. The CDR3, as DNA: TGCGCCAGCAGCCAAGAGGTTGGAGGGAGGAATTCACCCCTCCACTTT. The encoded protein is CASSQEVGGRNSPLHF.

The V gene is TRBV6-1, the J gene TRBJ2-1; TRBD1 matches 7 bases. V shed 3 bases and J 0 bases; nucleotides not matched to a gene: 5. CDR1 is MNHNS and CDR2 is SASEGT in the germline V gene. This CDR3 contains 16 residues. This CDR3 reads CASSERGPSSYNEQFF. CDR3 coding DNA: TGTGCCAGCAGTGAGAGGGGGCCCAGCTCCTACAATGAGCAGTTCTTC.